Described below is a single TCR beta chain sequence and its context. Its antigen target is currently unknown. No much larger clone exists at a distance of one base, and base qualities are not known. This specimen belongs to a study of T cell responses to AZD1222 COVID-19 vaccine (dated by TCRdb to about 2021). About the investigation overall: TCR sequencing was performed for over 230 trial participants, of whom about 200 were given two doses of AZD1222 and around 26 were given two doses of MenACWY control vaccine. Trial participants were enrolled into age subgroups of 18-55, 56-69 and 70-plus years, which contained 148, 28 and 57 TCR-sequenced participants, respectively. On the study overall, not on this receptor specifically: The 56-69-year group was small, and its depth increase did not reach significance, likely because of low power. Nearly half of unique spike-specific TCRs reportedly recognized epitopes outside regions mutated in the B.1.351 and B.1.1.7 variants. Participants were mostly white British and included more females than males, and it was suggested by the authors that clonal diversity may have been underestimated. The vaccine-associated CD4 TCRs covered the entire spike protein, and the dominant responses fell in regions 160-218 and 743-854. A significant rise in spike-specific TCR breadth and depth was observed after two AZD1222 doses relative to day 0 and relative to MenACWY recipients. Conclusions about previously exposed vaccinees were limited because only a handful of AZD1222 recipients were SARS-CoV-2 seropositive at baseline. No day 14 peak-response samples were available, so repertoires were characterized only after the peak T cell response.

Germline trimming: 4 bases from V, 2 bases from J; junction bases outside gene matches: 11. For CDR1 and CDR2, the germline V gene lists SGDLS and YYNGEE. Inclusive of the bounding cysteine and phenylalanine, the CDR3 is 16 residues long. The entry retains the CDR3 DNA only, 48 bases that are in frame from base 1. The CDR3 regions of human TCRbeta chains were analyzed by immunosequencing. The paper's data handling went like this. TCRs in the repertoires were matched against a reference library of SARS-CoV-2-specific TCRs that had been generated with the MIRA antigen-specificity platform. Breadth was defined as the fraction of unique TCRs that were SARS-CoV-2-associated. Depth was defined as the fraction of total T cells that were SARS-CoV-2-associated. Using the MIRA data, each spike-specific TCR was mapped to the spike region that the TCR reacts to and placed in a CD4 or CD8 class. Log10-transformed breadth and depth values were compared by one-way ANOVA with Sidak's multiple comparisons tests. Sourced from immuneACCESS, this table was stored by TCRdb with only in-frame sequences that have V and J called. A share of the clones is absent; for the studies checked, an unresolved V gene accounts for under half, and the remainder has no known explanation. The V and J calls and clone size come from that table; D and trimming were worked out from the DNA. The sample table records around 200,000 clones; 85% to 95% of these occur just once. The ten largest make up 1.6% of the sample.

This sample's time point label indicates: about 28 days (+/-7) after the second vaccine dose. AZD1222 recipients with second doses at about 4 weeks or about 12 weeks were pooled, because spike-specific TCR depth and breadth did not differ between schedules. Vaccinee samples were obtained from the UK trials COV001 and COV002, which included a single-blind randomized controlled phase 2/3 trial of AZD1222 (ChAdOx1 nCoV-19) in healthy adults. For TCRbeta chain sequencing, PBMC samples were collected from trial participants at day 0 and at day 28 after the second dose. The sequence derives from an adult who received the AZD1222 COVID-19 vaccine. The rearranged segments are TRBV9 and TRBJ1-2; TRBD1 lines up with 7 middle nucleotides. The sample was peripheral blood, taken 28 days after the second AZD1222 dose. Here the CDR3 is given as CASSSAQGPLNYGYTF. The DNA sequence is given as TGTGCCAGCAGCTCGGCACAGGGGCCCTTGAACTATGGCTACACCTTC.